The 28 T cell receptor beta chains below come from one sample, sequenced in a study of Ad26.COV2.S vaccination and SARS-CoV-2 variants. Measured with immunoSEQ multiplex PCR; TCRdb has only the in-frame clones, and not every one. The sample shows about 140,000 clones, roughly 88% of them seen only once. The sample consisted of peripheral blood, taken after recovery from COVID-19. The receptors were gathered from a human donor who had recovered from COVID-19.

This clone was counted once. The V call is TRBV7-9, the J call TRBJ1-1; TRBD1 matches 7 bases. The length of the CDR3 is 14 residues. The germline gives CDR1 SEHNR, CDR2 FQNEAQ (reference sequence). With 6 bases clipped from V and 4 bases from J, the junction kept 8 bases outside the gene matches. CDR3 DNA sequence: TGTGCCAGCAGACAGACAGGGCGTAGCACTGAAGCTTTCTTT. Translated: CASRQTGRSTEAFF.

The rearrangement uses TRBV11-2 and TRBJ1-6, with TRBD1 identical over 8 bases. Germline CDR1 and CDR2: SGHAT and FQNNGV. The V segment lost 4 bases and the J segment 7 bases; nucleotides outside the gene matches: 6. CDR3 length: 15 amino acids. CDR3 in amino acids: CASSSTGQGNSPLHF. The CDR3 bases are TGTGCCAGCAGCTCCACAGGACAGGGAAATTCACCCCTCCACTTT. Using reference TRBV11-2 and TRBJ1-6 for the parts outside the CDR3, the full variable domain is EAGVAQSPRYKIIEKRQSVAFWCNPISGHATLYWYQQILGQGPKLLIQFQNNGVVDDSQLPKDRFSAERLKGVDSTLKIQPAKLEDSAVYLCASSSTGQGNSPLHFGNGTRLTVT.

This clone was seen only once. The chain links TRBV5-1 to TRBJ2-7; 10 nucleotides match TRBD1. The length of the CDR3 is 15 residues. The ends lost 4 bases at V and 4 bases at J; junction bases unmatched: 8. Per the germline V gene, CDR1 is SGHRS and CDR2 is YFSETQ. The CDR3 here is CASSDGTGDLYEQYF. The DNA for the CDR3 is TGCGCCAGCAGCGACGGGACAGGGGATCTTTACGAGCAGTACTTC.

This sequence joins TRBV19 and TRBJ1-4, with D possibly matching TRBD1 (6 bases). V gave up 3 bases and J gave up 4 bases, with 12 bases separating them. The length of the CDR3 is 15 residues. The germline V gene encodes CDR1 LNHDA and CDR2 SQIVND (reference sequence). Here the CDR3 reads CASSIPGDVNEKLFF. CDR3 bases: TGTGCCAGTAGTATTCCAGGGGACGTTAATGAAAAACTGTTTTTT.

This chain joins TRBV10-3 and TRBJ2-1; a possible D gene is TRBD2 (5 bases). V lost 2 bases and J 6 bases, leaving 5 bases between the germline ends. CDR3 length equals 12 residues. The germline V gene has CDR1 ENHRY and CDR2 SYGVKD. The chain's CDR3 is CAISEAGNEQFF. The CDR3 nucleotides read TGTGCCATCAGTGAGGCGGGCAATGAGCAGTTCTTC.

For this clone: The sample contains more than one DNA sequence encoding this CDR3. The chain carries TRBV7-2 and TRBJ1-6; 7 bases line up with TRBD1. The trim removed 5 bases at V and 11 bases at J, leaving 12 bases unmatched. The CDR3 spans 15 residues. Germline V lookup: CDR1 SGHTA, CDR2 FQGNSA. This CDR3 is CASSTTGRDGTPLHF. CDR3 bases: TGTGCCAGCAGCACGACAGGGAGAGACGGAACACCCCTCCACTTT. The full variable domain, with the rest looked up from reference TRBV7-2 and TRBJ1-6, is GAGVSQSPSNKVTEKGKDVELRCDPISGHTALYWYRQSLGQGLEFLIYFQGNSAPDKSGLPSDRFSAERTGGSVSTLTIQRTQQEDSAVYLCASSTTGRDGTPLHFGNGTRLTVT.

The chain carries TRBV23-1 and TRBJ1-5; the D gene is possibly TRBD1 (5 bases). TRBV23-1 is noted as an ORF with a role that remains uncertain. This CDR3 is 17 amino acids long. Trimming cost V 5 bases and J 0 bases, with 17 bases left between them. CDR3 sequence reads: CASSKGTAGNSNQPQHF. The CDR3 nucleotides read TGCGCCAGCAGTAAAGGGACCGCGGGAAATAGCAATCAGCCCCAGCATTTT.

The chain couples TRBV13 to TRBJ1-2; D might be TRBD1 (5 bases). With 5 bases removed from V and 3 bases from J, the gap between germline ends came to 19 bases. Germline loops: CDR1 PRHDT, CDR2 FYEKMQ (reference sequence). CDR3 length equals 16 residues. The CDR3 loop reads CASSAASLLGDYGYTF. The CDR3 coding sequence is TGTGCCAGCAGCGCAGCCTCTCTCTTGGGGGACTATGGCTACACCTTC.

The genes are TRBV10-1 and TRBJ2-1; 8 bases agree with TRBD2. The CDR3 extends over 15 amino acids. Germline CDR1 reads WNHNN; CDR2 reads SYGVQD (reference sequence). The V segment lost 1 base and the J segment 3 bases; nucleotides outside the gene matches: 2. This CDR3 is CASSEFTSGYNEQFF. The CDR3 DNA reads TGCGCCAGCAGTGAGTTCACTAGCGGCTACAATGAGCAGTTCTTC.

A few counts support this clone. One junction end disagrees with the germline gene, perhaps due to a read error. This chain uses TRBV4-3 with TRBJ1-2; D is unresolved. The CDR3 length is 13 residues. The germline V gene encodes CDR1 LGHNA and CDR2 YSLEER. CDR3 residues: CASSQDRYSVGLF. The DNA of the CDR3 is TGCGCCAGCAGCCAAGATAGATATAGCGTAGGACTCTTC.

This rearrangement joins TRBV19 to TRBJ2-7, with 7 bases lining up with TRBD1. This CDR3 comprises 15 residues. The trim removed 5 bases at V and 5 bases at J, leaving 12 bases unmatched. Germline V CDR1 and CDR2: LNHDA, SQIVND (reference sequence). CDR3 sequence reads: CASSPRPTGLDEQYF. CDR3 DNA: TGTGCCAGTAGTCCCCGTCCGACAGGGTTGGACGAGCAGTACTTC.

This chain links TRBV2 with TRBJ2-3, with 7 nucleotides matching TRBD1. The V and J ends lost 7 bases and 2 bases, in that order; junction bases with no gene match: 3. CDR3 size: 13 residues. Germline V gives CDR1 SNHLY, CDR2 FYNNEI. CDR3 DNA: TGTGCCAGCACAGGGGGAGTCACAGATACGCAGTATTTT. It codes for CASTGGVTDTQYF.

The CDR3: CASSFLETGYEQYF. CDR3 DNA: TGTGCCAGCAGTTTCTTGGAGACAGGTTACGAGCAGTACTTC. The chain is built from TRBV27 and TRBJ2-7; the D gene is possibly TRBD1 (6 bases). The V gene lost 3 bases and the J gene lost 4 bases, with 13 bases spanning the gap. The CDR3 has 14 residues. Germline CDR1 MNHEY, CDR2 SMNVEV (reference sequence).

The chain is built from TRBV4-1 and TRBJ2-2; either TRBD1 or TRBD2 may fit D (5 bases each). The CDR3 length is 16 residues. From germline, CDR1 is MGHRA and CDR2 YSYEKL. The germline V and J ends were trimmed by 5 bases and 0 bases, with 13 bases remaining between them. The chain's CDR3 is CASSVAQGANTGELFF. CDR3 in DNA: TGCGCCAGCAGCGTCGCTCAGGGAGCGAACACCGGGGAGCTGTTTTTT.

The V gene is TRBV6-5, the J gene TRBJ1-4; D unclear. The CDR3 totals 13 residues. Germline loops: CDR1 MNHEY, CDR2 SVGAGI. V lost 5 bases to trimming and J lost 3 bases, with 7 bases between them. CDR3 coding DNA: TGTGCCAGCAGTAACAGACCTAATGAAAAACTGTTTTTT. It specifies CASSNRPNEKLFF.

The J gene is TRBJ1-1, the V gene TRBV9; possibly TRBD1 for D (5 bases). V was clipped by 2 bases and J by 4 bases, with 12 bases between them. There are 14 residues in the CDR3. Germline CDR1 reads SGDLS; CDR2 reads YYNGEE. The CDR3 sequence is CASSVDGTVTEAFF. The CDR3 DNA is TGTGCCAGCAGCGTGGACGGGACGGTCACTGAAGCTTTCTTT.

The chain joins TRBV28 to TRBJ1-1; D is perhaps TRBD1 (5 bases). Germline V gene data show CDR1 as MDHEN and CDR2 as SYDVKM. The CDR3 contains 15 residues. V gave up 5 bases and J gave up 1 base, with 14 bases separating them. In DNA, the CDR3 is TGTGCCAGCAGTGCCGGGGCGCCGAGGAACACTGAAGCTTTCTTT. Protein product: CASSAGAPRNTEAFF.

This clone was recorded many times. The V and J genes are TRBV7-2 and TRBJ2-5; D unresolved. The germline V and J ends were trimmed by 7 bases and 5 bases, with 17 bases remaining between them. Germline CDR1 SGHTA, CDR2 FQGNSA. The CDR3 has 14 amino acids. CDR3 sequence: CASTPYASGETQYF. CDR3 DNA sequence: TGTGCCAGCACCCCATACGCTAGTGGGGAGACCCAGTACTTC.

The chain is built from TRBV4-3 and TRBJ1-2, with D tentatively TRBD1 (5 bases). The CDR3 covers 17 residues. The germline V gene encodes CDR1 LGHNA and CDR2 YSLEER. The V end lost 0 bases, the J end lost 5 bases, and 19 bases lay between the germline ends. The CDR3 bases are TGCGCCAGCAGCCAAGATTTGCTAACAGGATTAATTTATGGCTACACCTTC. Translation: CASSQDLLTGLIYGYTF.

This clone was seen only a few times. V gene TRBV27 combines with J gene TRBJ1-6; no reliable D call. V shed 7 bases and J shed 7 bases, with 11 bases lying between them. Germline lookup yields CDR1 MNHEY and CDR2 SMNVEV (reference sequence). The CDR3 sequence is 13 residues long. CDR3 sequence: CASKVAGNSPLHF. The CDR3 DNA reads TGTGCCAGCAAGGTGGCGGGAAATTCACCCCTCCACTTT.

This clone turned up a few times. J is TRBJ2-2 and V is TRBV6-1, with no clear D. With 3 bases removed from V and 7 bases from J, the gap between germline ends came to 6 bases. From germline, CDR1 is MNHNS and CDR2 SASEGT. This CDR3 has 12 residues. CDR3 bases: TGTGCCAGCAGTGATTCGAGCGGGGAGCTGTTTTTT. It translates to CASSDSSGELFF.

This sequence joins TRBV4-3 and TRBJ1-1; D remains ambiguous. The germline V gene has CDR1 LGHNA and CDR2 YSLEER. The CDR3 has 15 residues. V lost 0 bases and J lost 5, with 13 bases in between. As DNA, the CDR3 is TGCGCCAGCAGCCAAGAATCGTGGCTGGTGACTGAAGCTTTCTTT. Protein sequence: CASSQESWLVTEAFF.

V is TRBV29-1 and J is TRBJ1-1; D uncertain. V was clipped by 6 bases and J by 0 bases, with 11 bases between them. In germline, CDR1 is SQVTM, CDR2 ANQGSEA. CDR3 length: 13 residues. The CDR3 loop is CSVEDGLNTEAFF. CDR3 coding DNA: TGCAGCGTGGAGGACGGACTGAACACTGAAGCTTTCTTT.

This chain links TRBV3-1 (or the pseudogene TRBV3-2) with TRBJ2-1; D is ambiguous. There are 14 residues in the CDR3. Germline CDR1 and CDR2: LGHDT and YNNKEL (reference sequence). V was trimmed by 2 bases and J by 7 bases, leaving 12 bases between them. Here the CDR3 reads CASSQLQYGNEQFF. CDR3 sequence (DNA): TGTGCCAGCAGCCAATTGCAATACGGGAATGAGCAGTTCTTC.

The chain links TRBV4-3 to TRBJ1-2; no reliable D call. V lost 5 bases to trimming and J lost 2 bases, with 9 bases between them. Germline CDR1 is LGHNA and CDR2 is YSLEER. This CDR3 has 13 amino acids. The CDR3 sequence: CASSGLENYGYTF. The CDR3 DNA follows: TGCGCCAGCAGCGGGTTGGAGAACTATGGCTACACCTTC.

The V and J genes are TRBV12-5 and TRBJ2-2; the D gene is possibly TRBD2 (5 bases). The CDR3 runs to 18 residues. CDR1 and CDR2 (germline): LGHNT, FRNRAP. Trimming pared 1 base from V and 0 bases from J, leaving 15 bases between. The CDR3 is CASGLGGFLATNTGELFF. The DNA of the CDR3 is TGTGCTAGTGGTTTGGGAGGGTTCTTGGCGACGAACACCGGGGAGCTGTTTTTT. Full variable domain (missing parts from reference TRBV12-5 and TRBJ2-2): DARVTQTPRHKVTEMGQEVTMRCQPILGHNTVFWYRQTMMQGLELLAYFRNRAPLDDSGMPKDRFSAEMPDATLATLKIQPSEPRDSAVYFCASGLGGFLATNTGELFFGEGSRLTVL.

The chain is built from TRBV9 and TRBJ2-3, with D perhaps matching TRBD2 (7 bases). From germline, CDR1 is SGDLS and CDR2 YYNGEE. The CDR3 loop spans 18 amino acids. The V and J ends lost 3 bases and 5 bases respectively, with 25 bases between them. For the CDR3, the DNA is TGTGCCAGCAGCGACAACCCCTACTTGGCGGGGGCGGGAGATACGCAGTATTTT. This translates into CASSDNPYLAGAGDTQYF.

This chain uses TRBV4-3 with TRBJ2-1; TRBD1 is a possible D gene (5 bases). CDR1 is LGHNA and CDR2 is YSLEER in the germline V gene. V was clipped by 5 bases and J by 7 bases, with 15 bases between them. The CDR3 runs to 14 residues. CDR3 region: CASSAGHHRNEQFF. CDR3 nucleotide sequence: TGCGCCAGCAGCGCAGGACACCATAGAAATGAGCAGTTCTTC.